This T cell receptor beta chain appears in the sequencing data of a study of T cells after yellow fever vaccination (dated by TCRdb to between 2019 and 2020). Looking at the study overall: Libraries from fractions with low cell numbers were prepared with the SMART-Seq v4 Ultra Low Input RNA kit. To follow T-cell clones before and after primary and booster YFV17D yellow fever vaccination, bulk TCR alpha and beta repertoires were sequenced over time. The cohort comprised two healthy male donors, one aged 18 to 30 and one aged 30 to 40 years. Bulk PBMC replicates and cell subsets were isolated from blood drawn at multiple timepoints before and after both primary and secondary immunization. The investigation overall reported the following: Most clones expanded after primary vaccination (almost 97% of CD4 and over 80% of CD8) were re-detected after the booster, suggesting that broad memory maintenance occurred. A small fraction of clonotypes appeared in both the CD4 and CD8 compartments, likely as a result of convergent recombination. Only two donors were included in the study, so the extent to which the findings can be generalized is limited. The secondary T-cell response was weaker than the primary response but faster, peaking on day 5 instead of day 15. Computational filtering was needed because FACS-sorted repertoires could contain abundant contaminating clonotypes from the bulk population.

The intended sense of this specimen's treatment or condition label: live attenuated yellow fever vaccine strain. At each blood-draw timepoint, two biological replicates of bulk PBMCs were obtained. PBMCs were isolated from peripheral blood using a standard Ficoll-Paque protocol. RNA was extracted with TriZol from bulk PBMCs, CD4 and CD8 fractions, and dextramer-positive and dextramer-negative fractions. The V end gives up 2 bases and the J end 5 bases, leaving 3 bases in the junction not matched to a gene. The CDR3 starts with the cysteine, ends with the phenylalanine, and has 14 residues. Just CDR3 DNA is preserved here, 42 bases in frame from base 1. TCR cDNA was made using 5'RACE template switching, a step that added a universal primer site and unique molecular identifiers. Priming for cDNA synthesis came from both the TCR alpha and TCR beta constant segments. Libraries were amplified in two PCR steps, with sample barcodes and sequencing adapters added in the second step. Sequencing of libraries was done on Illumina HiSeq 2500 (2x100 bp) or NovaSeq (2x150 bp). Concerning the study's data processing: Demultiplexing of reads and collapsing into UMI consensus sequences were performed with MIGEC, and V(D)J alignment was carried out with MiXCR. Clonotypes responding to the vaccine were identified with edgeR on replicate PBMC samples, with the criteria of FDR below 0.01 and a log2 fold change above 5 up to day 15. Bulk clonotypes were assigned CD4 or CD8 identity according to which sequenced CD4 or CD8 repertoire held them at higher abundance. The raw public data were reprocessed by TCRdb itself: fastp quality trimming at Q25, MiXCR clonotype calling, in-frame beta chains only. Each CDR3 protein gets just one entry, which takes the most common genes and DNA from the rows behind it. For this entry, the V and J calls and clone size follow TCRdb and not the study's own pipeline. The sample has almost 600,000 distinct CDR3 sequences on record, less than 15% of them singletons. Around 15% of the sample goes to the ten largest clones.

A note on this clonotype: No antigen is known for it. Nothing much larger sits one base from this clone, and base qualities are not available.

The sequencing used PBMCs, collected on the day of the yellow fever booster vaccination. This receptor chain uses TRBV12-3 or TRBV12-4 and TRBJ2-7; 10 bases in the middle match TRBD2. The receptor was isolated from a man younger than 45 who received the YFV17D yellow fever vaccine. Read as DNA, the sequence is TGTGCCAGCAGTTTAAGCGGGAGGGAGGACGAGCAGTACTTC. Its translation reads: CASSLSGREDEQYF.